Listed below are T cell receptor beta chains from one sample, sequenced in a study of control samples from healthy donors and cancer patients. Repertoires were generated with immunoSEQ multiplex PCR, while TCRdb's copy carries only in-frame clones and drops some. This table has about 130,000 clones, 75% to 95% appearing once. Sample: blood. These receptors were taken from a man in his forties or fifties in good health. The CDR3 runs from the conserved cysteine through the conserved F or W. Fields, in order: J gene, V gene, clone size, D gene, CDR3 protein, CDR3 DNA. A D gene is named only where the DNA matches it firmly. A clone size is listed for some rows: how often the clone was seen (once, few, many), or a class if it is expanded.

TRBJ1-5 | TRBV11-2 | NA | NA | CASSLGSQPQHF | TGTGCCAGCAGCTTAGGGTCTCAGCCCCAGCATTTT
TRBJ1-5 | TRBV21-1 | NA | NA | CASRDDTVQPQHF | TGTGCCAGCAGAGACGACACAGTTCAGCCCCAGCATTTT
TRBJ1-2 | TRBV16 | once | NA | CASSQFRSGYGYTF | TGTGCCAGCAGCCAATTCAGGTCCGGCTATGGCTACACCTTC
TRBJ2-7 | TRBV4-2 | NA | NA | CASSQFLSGTAYEQYF | TGTGCCAGCAGCCAATTCCTATCAGGAACCGCCTACGAGCAGTACTTC
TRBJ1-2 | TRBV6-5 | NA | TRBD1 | CASRRTGDGYTF | TGTGCCAGCAGACGTACAGGGGACGGCTACACCTTC
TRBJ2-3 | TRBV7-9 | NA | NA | CASSLAQEGTQYF | TGTGCCAGCAGCTTAGCTCAGGAGGGTACGCAGTATTTT
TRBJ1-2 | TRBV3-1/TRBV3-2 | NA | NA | CASSPTTLSGYTF | TGTGCCAGCAGCCCCACGACCCTCTCTGGCTACACCTTC
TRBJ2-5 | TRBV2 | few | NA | CASSRAQETQYF | TGTGCCAGCAGTCGTGCCCAAGAGACCCAGTACTTC
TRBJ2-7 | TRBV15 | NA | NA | CATSRGEGGGVDEQYF | TGTGCCACCAGCAGAGGGGAAGGGGGTGGGGTGGACGAGCAGTACTTC
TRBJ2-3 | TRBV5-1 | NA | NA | CASSLAGEDTQYF | TGCGCCAGCAGCTTGGCAGGGGAAGATACGCAGTATTTT
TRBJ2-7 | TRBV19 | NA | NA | CASSSGRAPYEQYF | TGTGCCAGTAGCTCCGGCAGGGCCCCCTACGAGCAGTACTTC
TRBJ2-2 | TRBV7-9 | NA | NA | CASSPRRTDLFYTGELFF | TGTGCCAGCAGCCCCAGACGGACCGACCTTTTCTACACCGGGGAGCTGTTTTTT
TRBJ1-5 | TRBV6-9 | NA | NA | CASSYFQGGDGGGGNQPQHF | TGTGCCAGCAGTTATTTTCAGGGAGGCGATGGTGGAGGCGGCAATCAGCCCCAGCATTTT
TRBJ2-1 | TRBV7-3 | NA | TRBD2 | CASSPSSGGAYEQFF | TGTGCCAGCAGCCCAAGTAGCGGGGGGGCTTATGAGCAGTTCTTC
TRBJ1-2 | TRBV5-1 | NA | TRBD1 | CASSLGQGDYGYTF | TGCGCCAGCAGCTTGGGCCAGGGGGACTATGGCTACACCTTC
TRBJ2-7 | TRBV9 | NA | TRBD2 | CASSPGGGSSYEQYF | TGTGCCAGCAGCCCCGGGGGGGGAAGCTCCTACGAGCAGTACTTC
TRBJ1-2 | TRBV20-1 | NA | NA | CSASSGYGGYGYTF | TGCAGTGCTAGTTCAGGGTATGGGGGCTATGGCTACACCTTC
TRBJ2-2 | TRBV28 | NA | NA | CASSEGAPGTGELFF | TGTGCCAGCAGTGAAGGGGCTCCGGGCACCGGGGAGCTGTTTTTT
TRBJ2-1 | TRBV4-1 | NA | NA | CASSQDQFRIYNEQFF | TGCGCCAGCAGCCAAGACCAGTTCCGTATTTACAATGAGCAGTTCTTC
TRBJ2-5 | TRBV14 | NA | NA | CASSLGQLIETQYF | TGTGCCAGCAGCCTCGGACAATTGATTGAGACCCAGTACTTC
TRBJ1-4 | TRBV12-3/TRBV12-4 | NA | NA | CASSADGAKLFF | TGTGCCAGCAGTGCGGACGGGGCAAAACTGTTTTTT